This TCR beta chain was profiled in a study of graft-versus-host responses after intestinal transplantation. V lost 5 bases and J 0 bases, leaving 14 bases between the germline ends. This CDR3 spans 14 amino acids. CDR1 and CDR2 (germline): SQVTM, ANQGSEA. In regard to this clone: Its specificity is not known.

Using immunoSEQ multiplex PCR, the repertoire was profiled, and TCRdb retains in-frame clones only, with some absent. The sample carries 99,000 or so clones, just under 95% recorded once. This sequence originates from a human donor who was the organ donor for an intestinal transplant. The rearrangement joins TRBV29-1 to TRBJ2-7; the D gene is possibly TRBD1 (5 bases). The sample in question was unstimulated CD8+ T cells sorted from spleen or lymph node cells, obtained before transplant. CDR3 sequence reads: CSVYSRQNSYEQYF. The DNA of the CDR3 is TGCAGCGTTTATTCCCGACAGAACTCCTACGAGCAGTACTTC.